Shown below are 13 T cell receptor beta chains from a single sample sequenced in a study of monozygotic twins with inflammatory bowel disease. For each CDR3 protein, TCRdb gives one entry from its re-call of the 5' RACE reads, without DNA. The sample holds a few hundred thousand distinct CDR3 sequences. The sample consisted of blood. The receptors were gathered from a human donor with ulcerative colitis or Crohn's disease, or a healthy co-twin of an affected twin (not recorded which).

The chain links TRBV30 to TRBJ2-7. The CDR3 runs 11 residues. The germline gives CDR1 GTSNPN, CDR2 SVGIG (reference sequence). CDR3 residues: CAWSVAREQYF.

The rearrangement joins TRBV11-3 to TRBJ2-3; checking the TCRdb D call of TRBD2 is not possible without DNA. Germline values: CDR1 SGHNT, CDR2 YENEEA. The length of the CDR3 is 16 residues. CDR3 sequence reads: CASSLGGLAATDTQYF.

V is TRBV12-3 or TRBV12-4 and J is TRBJ2-3; the D call of TRBD1 rests on TCRdb alone, since no DNA is present to check it. The CDR3 is made up of 15 amino acids. The CDR3 region is CASSFLGAGADTQYF.

V gene TRBV29-1 combines with J gene TRBJ1-4; checking the TCRdb D call of TRBD1 is not possible without DNA. The CDR3 extends over 13 amino acids. Germline values: CDR1 SQVTM, CDR2 ANQGSEA. CDR3 region: CSVEQGRDEKLFF.

J is TRBJ2-2 and V is TRBV27. This CDR3 has 12 residues. Germline CDR1 reads MNHEY; CDR2 reads SMNVEV (reference sequence). CDR3 loop: CASSQILGELFF.

This chain links TRBV18 with TRBJ1-1; the D gene TCRdb calls, TRBD1, cannot be checked with no DNA. The CDR3 consists of 15 residues. CDR1 and CDR2 (germline): KGHSH, LQKENI. This CDR3 reads CASSPTKTANTEAFF.

The chain combines TRBV4-1 with TRBJ1-1; TCRdb designates TRBD1, a call that cannot be tested without DNA. Germline V gives CDR1 MGHRA, CDR2 YSYEKL. The CDR3 contains 14 residues. CDR3 region: CASSRDRGGTEAFF.

The chain couples TRBV4-2 to TRBJ1-5; as DNA is missing, the TRBD1 call by TCRdb cannot be tested. In germline, CDR1 is LGHNA, CDR2 YNFKEQ. There are 18 residues in the CDR3. The CDR3 sequence: CASSRQGQGVLGNQPQHF.

CDR3 sequence: CASSLMGRAGGPRINEQFF. The chain is built from TRBV5-1 and TRBJ2-1; without DNA, the TCRdb call of TRBD2 cannot be checked. CDR3 size: 19 residues. Germline V lookup: CDR1 SGHRS, CDR2 YFSETQ.

V usage is TRBV7-6 and J usage is TRBJ1-5; TCRdb designates TRBD1, a call that cannot be tested without DNA. This CDR3 is built from 15 residues. CDR1 is SGHVS, CDR2 FNYEAQ, per germline. CDR3 loop: CASSPRQGGNQPQHF.

The V and J genes are TRBV5-1 and TRBJ2-1; TCRdb's D call, TRBD1, is unchecked because there is no DNA. Germline loops: CDR1 SGHRS, CDR2 YFSETQ. This CDR3 has 17 amino acids. The CDR3: CASSLLGRTGPYNEQFF.

The V call is TRBV7-6, the J call TRBJ2-7. The CDR3 covers 16 residues. Germline CDR1 SGHVS, CDR2 FNYEAQ. The CDR3 region is CASSFLSTRQTYEQYF.

The rearrangement links TRBV4-1 to TRBJ2-5; TCRdb reports TRBD1, a call that lacks DNA to check it against. Germline lookup yields CDR1 MGHRA and CDR2 YSYEKL. This CDR3 is built from 14 residues. The CDR3 spells CASSPRTGDETQYF.